The sequence of this T cell receptor beta chain was determined in a study of patients and donors after allogeneic stem cell transplantation. The table lists this clonotype with many counts. TCRdb redid the calling of the RT-PCR reads with MiXCR, one entry per CDR3 protein. This table holds some 960,000 distinct CDR3 sequences, around 17% found once. CDR1 is SQVTM and CDR2 is ANQGSEA in the germline V gene. V trimming: 4 bases; J trimming: 9 bases; junction bases outside the gene matches: 9. The CDR3 is 13 residues long. The TCR was taken from a human donor who was either an allogeneic HSCT recipient or a stem cell or donor lymphocyte infusion donor (not recorded which). It is not recorded whose cells these are; they may come from a transplant donor. The chain uses TRBV29-1 and TRBJ2-1, with 7 positions matching TRBD2. The sample comprised blood, either unsorted or a sorted T cell fraction (not recorded which). Written as DNA, the CDR3 is TGCAGCGTTGTAAGGGAGGGTAACCGTGAGCAGTTCTTC. Its protein product is CSVVREGNREQFF.